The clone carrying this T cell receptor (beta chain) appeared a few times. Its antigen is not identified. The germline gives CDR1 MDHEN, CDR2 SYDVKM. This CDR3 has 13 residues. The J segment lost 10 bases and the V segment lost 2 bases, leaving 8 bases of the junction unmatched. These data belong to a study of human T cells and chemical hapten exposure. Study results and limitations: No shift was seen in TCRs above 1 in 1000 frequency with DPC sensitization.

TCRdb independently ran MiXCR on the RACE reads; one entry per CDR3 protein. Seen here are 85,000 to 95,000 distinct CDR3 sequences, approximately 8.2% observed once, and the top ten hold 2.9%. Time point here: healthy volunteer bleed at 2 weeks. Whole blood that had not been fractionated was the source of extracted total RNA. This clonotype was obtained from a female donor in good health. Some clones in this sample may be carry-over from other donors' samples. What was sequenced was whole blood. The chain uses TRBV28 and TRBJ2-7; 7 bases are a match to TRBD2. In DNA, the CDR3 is TGTGCCAGCAGTTTAAGATTGCCGGGACTACAGTACTTC. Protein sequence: CASSLRLPGLQYF.